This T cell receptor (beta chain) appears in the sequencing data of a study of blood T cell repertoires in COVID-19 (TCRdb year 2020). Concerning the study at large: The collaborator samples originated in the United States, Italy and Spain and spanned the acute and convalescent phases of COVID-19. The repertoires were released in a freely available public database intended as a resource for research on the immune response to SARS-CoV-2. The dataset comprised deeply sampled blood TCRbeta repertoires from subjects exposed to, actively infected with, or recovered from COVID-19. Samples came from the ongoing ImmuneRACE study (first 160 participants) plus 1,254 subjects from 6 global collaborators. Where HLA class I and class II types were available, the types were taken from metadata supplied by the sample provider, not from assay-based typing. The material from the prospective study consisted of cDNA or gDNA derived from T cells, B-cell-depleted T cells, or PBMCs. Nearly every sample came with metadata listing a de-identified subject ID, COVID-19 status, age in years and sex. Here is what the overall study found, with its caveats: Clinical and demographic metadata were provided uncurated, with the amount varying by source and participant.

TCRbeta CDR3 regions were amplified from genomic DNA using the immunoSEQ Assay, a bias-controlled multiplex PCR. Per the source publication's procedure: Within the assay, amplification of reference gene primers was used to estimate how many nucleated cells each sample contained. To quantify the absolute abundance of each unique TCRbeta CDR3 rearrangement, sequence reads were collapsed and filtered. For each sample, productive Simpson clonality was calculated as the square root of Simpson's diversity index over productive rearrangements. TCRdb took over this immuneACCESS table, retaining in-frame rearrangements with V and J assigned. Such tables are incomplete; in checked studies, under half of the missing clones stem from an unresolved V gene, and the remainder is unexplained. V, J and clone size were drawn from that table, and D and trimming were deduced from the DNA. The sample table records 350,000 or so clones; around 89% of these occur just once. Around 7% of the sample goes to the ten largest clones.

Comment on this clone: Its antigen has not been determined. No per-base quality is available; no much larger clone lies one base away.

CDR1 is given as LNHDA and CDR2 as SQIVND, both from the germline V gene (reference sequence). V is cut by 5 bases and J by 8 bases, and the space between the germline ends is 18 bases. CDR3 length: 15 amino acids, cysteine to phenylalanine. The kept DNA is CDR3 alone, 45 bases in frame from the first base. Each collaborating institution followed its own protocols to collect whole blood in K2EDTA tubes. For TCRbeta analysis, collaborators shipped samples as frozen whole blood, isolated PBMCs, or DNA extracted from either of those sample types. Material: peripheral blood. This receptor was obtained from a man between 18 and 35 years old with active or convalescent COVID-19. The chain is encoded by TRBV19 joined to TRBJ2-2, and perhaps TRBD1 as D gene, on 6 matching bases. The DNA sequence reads TGTGCCAGTAGTTCTCCCGGCAACAGGGTGGGGGAGCTGTTTTTT. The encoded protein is CASSSPGNRVGELFF.